This entry lists 5 T cell receptor beta chains sequenced from one sample in a study of OX40 agonist ivuxolimab in advanced cancers. Sequencing used immunoSEQ multiplex PCR; TCRdb keeps in-frame clones, though not all of them. The repertoire holds 35,000 to 45,000 clones, 85% to 90% seen once, with about 4.5% in the top ten. Source: CD4+ or CD8+ T cells sorted from blood, taken in a trial of the OX40 agonist ivuxolimab. The receptor source for this set is an adult with an advanced solid tumor such as melanoma, head and neck, liver or kidney cancer.

This chain uses TRBV6-4 with TRBJ2-7, with TRBD1 matching 7 bases. The germline V gene has CDR1 MRHNA and CDR2 SNTAGT. This CDR3 contains 18 residues. The junction had 14 bases not matched to a gene; V was cut back by 0 bases and J by 3 bases. CDR3 nucleotides: TGTGCCAGCAGTGACTCACCCCACCGGGACAGCCACTACTACGAGCAGTACTTC. Protein sequence: CASSDSPHRDSHYYEQYF.

With regard to this clone: One end of the junction is discordant with germline, which a read error may explain. This sequence joins TRBV6-6 and TRBJ2-3, with TRBD1 matching over 12 bases. CDR3 size: 14 residues. The germline gives CDR1 MNHNY, CDR2 SVGAGI (reference sequence). In DNA, the CDR3 is TGTGCCATCAGTGCGGGACAGGGGGCCGATACGCAGTATTTT. Encoded protein: CAISAGQGADTQYF.

The V and J genes are TRBV6-5 and TRBJ2-7, with 7 bases lining up with TRBD1. CDR1 is MNHEY, CDR2 SVGAGI, per germline. The CDR3 has 13 amino acids. Unmatched junction bases numbered 10, after V lost 7 bases and J lost 7 bases. The CDR3 is CASTPPQGVEQYF. CDR3 bases: TGTGCCAGCACCCCCCCTCAGGGGGTAGAGCAGTACTTC.

The rearrangement joins TRBV25-1 to TRBJ1-1, with D unclear. V was trimmed by 7 bases and J by 0 bases, leaving 9 bases between them. In germline, CDR1 is MGHDK, CDR2 SYGVNS. The CDR3 runs 13 residues. The CDR3 DNA sequence: TGTGCCAGCACCTCGCAAGTGAACACTGAAGCTTTCTTT. As protein: CASTSQVNTEAFF.

J is TRBJ2-2 and V is TRBV9; 8 bases fit TRBD2. The CDR3 has 16 residues. Per germline, CDR1 SGDLS and CDR2 YYNGEE. V was pared by 0 bases and J by 0 bases, with 1 base of the junction left unmatched. The CDR3 coding sequence is TGTGCCAGCAGCGTAGCGGGGGGGGCGAACACCGGGGAGCTGTTTTTT. Its translation: CASSVAGGANTGELFF.